The next 27 T cell receptor beta chains were all read from a single sample in a study of cytomegalovirus exposure and HLA in healthy donors. 13 Jbeta primers and 60 Vbeta primers were used for the PCR. Here immunoSEQ multiplex PCR was the method, and the copy in TCRdb shows in-frame clones only, minus some. The table has approximately 220,000 clones, roughly 80% seen once. The sequenced material came from PBMCs. These TCRs come from a girl aged 2-10 years in good health and CMV-seronegative.

The CDR3 coding sequence is TGTGCCAGCAGTGAAGATGTCGGGAACGAGCAGTACTTC. This codes for CASSEDVGNEQYF. The rearrangement uses TRBV2 and TRBJ2-7, with D possibly being TRBD2 (5 bases). This CDR3 region has 13 residues. Germline V gene sequence: CDR1 SNHLY, CDR2 FYNNEI. The V gene lost 1 base and the J gene lost 5 bases, with 9 bases spanning the gap.

This clone occurred a few times. V usage is TRBV5-6 and J usage is TRBJ2-2; D not resolved. Trimming cost V 2 bases and J 8 bases, with 10 bases left between them. The CDR3 extends over 13 amino acids. Germline CDR1 is SGHDT and CDR2 is YYEEEE. The CDR3 DNA sequence: TGTGCCAGCAGCTTAAAGCTCCGGGGGGAGCTGTTTTTT. Its protein is CASSLKLRGELFF.

The chain is built from TRBV18 and TRBJ1-4, with 7 nucleotides matching TRBD1. There are 15 residues in the CDR3. Germline trimming cut 6 bases from V and 6 bases from J; bases unmatched to any gene: 10. Germline V gives CDR1 KGHSH, CDR2 LQKENI. DNA of the CDR3: TGTGCCAGCTCCCAGACAGGGAGCAGGGATGAAAAACTGTTTTTT. It yields the protein CASSQTGSRDEKLFF. Combining the CDR3 with reference TRBV18 and TRBJ1-4 gives the whole variable domain NAGVMQNPRHLVRRRGQEARLRCSPMKGHSHVYWYRQLPEEGLKFMVYLQKENIIDESGMPKERFSAEFPKEGPSILRIQQVVRGDSAAYFCASSQTGSRDEKLFFGSGTQLSVL.

This chain connects TRBV6-1 to TRBJ1-5; possible D gene TRBD1, 5 bases. Per the germline V gene, CDR1 is MNHNS and CDR2 is SASEGT. The CDR3 covers 17 residues. Trimming pared 2 bases from V and 2 bases from J, leaving 16 bases between. Here the CDR3 reads CASSELFGGGGNQPQHF. DNA of the CDR3: TGTGCCAGCAGTGAACTTTTCGGAGGAGGGGGCAATCAGCCCCAGCATTTT.

The chain links TRBV9 to TRBJ2-7; 7 nucleotides align to TRBD2. The CDR3 totals 13 residues. Germline CDR1 and CDR2: SGDLS and YYNGEE. The ends lost 4 bases at V and 6 bases at J; junction bases unmatched: 7. The CDR3 reads CASSSPGGSEQYF. For the CDR3, the DNA is TGTGCCAGCAGCTCCCCGGGGGGTAGCGAGCAGTACTTC.

In regard to this clone: Other nucleotide sequences from this sample produce the same CDR3. The chain employs TRBV9 and TRBJ2-7, with a weak D call TRBD2 (5 bases). This CDR3 region has 14 residues. Trimming removed 0 bases at V and 0 bases at J, with 7 bases between. Germline values: CDR1 SGDLS, CDR2 YYNGEE. This chain's CDR3 is CASSVGTASYEQYF. Here the CDR3 DNA reads TGTGCCAGCAGCGTAGGGACTGCCTCCTACGAGCAGTACTTC.

There are a few counts of this clone. V is TRBV5-4 and J is TRBJ2-7, with D maybe TRBD1 (6 bases). Germline CDR1 is SGHNT and CDR2 is YYREEE (reference sequence). Between the trimmed V and J ends, which lost 1 base and 2 bases, there was a span of 7 bases. The CDR3 covers 13 residues. This CDR3 reads CASSLWTAYEQYF. The CDR3 nucleotides are TGTGCCAGCAGCTTGTGGACAGCCTACGAGCAGTACTTC.

V is TRBV7-9 and J is TRBJ2-6, with 9 bases aligning to TRBD2. This CDR3 has 19 amino acids. J lost 1 base, V lost 5 bases, and 12 bases had no gene match. Germline values: CDR1 SEHNR, CDR2 FQNEAQ (reference sequence). CDR3 sequence: CASSPFRRLAGSGANVLTF. DNA of the CDR3: TGTGCCAGCAGCCCCTTTCGGCGGCTAGCGGGATCTGGGGCCAACGTCCTGACTTTC.

This clone appeared once. V and J are TRBV5-1 and TRBJ1-2; 7 nucleotides agree with TRBD1. The CDR3 spans 14 residues. Trimming removed 4 bases from V and 0 bases from J; junction bases left unmatched: 3. The germline gives CDR1 SGHRS, CDR2 YFSETQ. In DNA, the CDR3 is TGCGCCAGCAGCCCAGGGACAGCTAACTATGGCTACACCTTC. Protein sequence: CASSPGTANYGYTF.

J is TRBJ2-7 and V is TRBV21-1; the table assigns TRBD2, which was not confirmed against the DNA. TRBV21-1 is tagged as a pseudogene. The CDR3 has 16 amino acids. The DNA of the CDR3 is TGTGCCAGCAGCAAAGCGGCGGGAGTGGTACGGTACGAGCAGTACTTC. Translating gives CASSKAAGVVRYEQYF.

The chain recombines TRBV5-1 with TRBJ2-5; 10 positions match TRBD2. This CDR3 has 15 residues. CDR1 is SGHRS and CDR2 is YFSETQ in the germline V gene. V shed 4 bases, J shed 5 bases, and the junction held 8 bases outside the gene matches. Here the CDR3 reads CASSGSGGAAETQYF. CDR3 DNA sequence: TGCGCCAGCAGCGGAAGCGGGGGGGCCGCCGAGACCCAGTACTTC.

The chain combines TRBV19 with TRBJ2-5, with 10 nucleotides matching TRBD1. This CDR3 contains 13 residues. Looked up from germline, CDR1 is LNHDA and CDR2 is SQIVND (reference sequence). V shed 6 bases and J 5 bases; nucleotides not matched to a gene: 3. The CDR3 here is CASRTGGVETQYF. The CDR3, as DNA: TGTGCCAGTAGGACAGGGGGCGTGGAGACCCAGTACTTC.

This clone was detected once. The J gene is TRBJ1-2, the V gene TRBV7-8; 8 bases match TRBD1. Germline lookup yields CDR1 SGHVS and CDR2 FQNEAQ. V lost 3 bases, J lost 6 bases, and 3 bases stayed unmatched. The CDR3 covers 13 residues. CDR3 DNA sequence: TGTGCCAGCAGCTTTGGACAGGGCGATGGCTACACCTTC. Its translation: CASSFGQGDGYTF.

This clone showed up just a few times. The chain uses TRBV7-9 and TRBJ2-3, with D perhaps TRBD2 (6 bases). CDR3 size: 19 residues. V shed 2 bases and J shed 7 bases, with 28 bases lying between them. Germline V gene sequence: CDR1 SEHNR, CDR2 FQNEAQ (reference sequence). The CDR3 is CASSLISLRRGGRFHTQYF. The CDR3 DNA reads as TGTGCCAGCAGCTTAATCTCCCTGCGGAGGGGAGGTCGATTTCATACGCAGTATTTT.

The chain links TRBV10-3 to TRBJ2-7; 14 bases are shared with TRBD2. The CDR3 has 17 residues. Germline V gives CDR1 ENHRY, CDR2 SYGVKD. With V trimmed by 7 bases and J by 5 bases, 13 bases remained unmatched. CDR3 loop: CAIMSGLGLAGGNEQYF. The CDR3 DNA follows: TGTGCCATCATGTCAGGGTTAGGACTAGCGGGAGGCAACGAGCAGTACTTC.

The chain joins TRBV10-3 to TRBJ2-2; TRBD1 matches 7 bases. Germline trimming cut 11 bases from V and 0 bases from J; bases unmatched to any gene: 9. The V gene's germline CDR1 is ENHRY and CDR2 SYGVKD. This CDR3 has 15 amino acids. CDR3 sequence (DNA): TGTGCCGTAAGACAGGGAAATGCGAACACCGGGGAGCTGTTTTTT. This encodes CAVRQGNANTGELFF.

This chain joins TRBV5-1 and TRBJ1-2, with TRBD1 as a possible D gene (5 bases). The CDR3 is 16 amino acids. Trimming stripped 0 bases from V and 4 bases from J, with 16 bases between. In germline, CDR1 is SGHRS, CDR2 YFSETQ. The CDR3 reads CASSLGIGDRLYGYTF. In DNA, the CDR3 is TGCGCCAGCAGCTTGGGAATTGGAGACAGACTCTATGGCTACACCTTC.

A few counts support this clone. The V and J genes are TRBV7-8 and TRBJ1-2; a possible D gene is TRBD1 (5 bases). In germline, CDR1 is SGHVS, CDR2 FQNEAQ. CDR3 length equals 14 residues. V lost 1 base to trimming and J lost 2 bases, with 8 bases between them. CDR3 nucleotides: TGTGCCAGCAGCTTAGGGGGCCGGAACTATGGCTACACCTTC. Translation gives CASSLGGRNYGYTF.

This chain connects TRBV7-9 to TRBJ1-6, with TRBD1 identical over 12 bases. Germline V lookup: CDR1 SEHNR, CDR2 FQNEAQ (reference sequence). CDR3 size: 17 residues. V lost 2 bases, J lost 13 bases, and 12 bases stayed unmatched. The CDR3 region has the DNA TGTGCCAGCAGCTTAAGGGGGACAGGGGGCCGAGGAAGTCCCCTCCACTTT. Translated: CASSLRGTGGRGSPLHF. Together with reference TRBV7-9 and TRBJ1-6, the CDR3 gives the full variable domain: DTGVSQNPRHKITKRGQNVTFRCDPISEHNRLYWYRQTLGQGPEFLTYFQNEAQLEKSRLLSDRFSAERPKGSFSTLEIQRTEQGDSAMYLCASSLRGTGGRGSPLHFGNGTRLTVT.

V gene TRBV5-4 combines with J gene TRBJ1-2, with D possibly matching TRBD1 (6 bases). This CDR3 has 17 amino acids. Germline CDR1 and CDR2: SGHNT and YYREEE (reference sequence). Trimming removed 0 bases at V and 6 bases at J, with 21 bases between. In nucleotides, the CDR3 is TGTGCCAGCAGCTTGGCCCGGGGCCAGGGGAACGTTCATGGCTACACCTTC. This translates into CASSLARGQGNVHGYTF.

This clone was seen a few times. The chain joins TRBV5-4 to TRBJ2-7, with D tentatively TRBD2 (5 bases). The CDR3 sequence is 16 residues long. Looked up from germline, CDR1 is SGHNT and CDR2 is YYREEE (reference sequence). Trimming took 0 bases from V and 3 from J, leaving 16 bases between them. In nucleotides, the CDR3 is TGTGCCAGCAGCTTGGGGGGTACGGCGGGCCGCTACGAGCAGTACTTC. The encoded protein is CASSLGGTAGRYEQYF.

This clone came up a few times. The rearrangement uses TRBV11-3 and TRBJ1-3; D gene unclear. The ends were cut back, 3 bases at V and 4 bases at J, with 7 bases in the middle. There are 13 residues in the CDR3. The V gene's germline CDR1 is SGHNT and CDR2 YENEEA. The CDR3 nucleotides are TGTGCCAGCAGCTTGGGCGCCGGAAACACCATATATTTT. It translates to CASSLGAGNTIYF.

The rearrangement links TRBV5-4 to TRBJ1-1, with 8 bases lining up with TRBD1. V shed 0 bases, J shed 7 bases, and the junction held 2 bases outside the gene matches. The germline gives CDR1 SGHNT, CDR2 YYREEE (reference sequence). CDR3 length equals 13 residues. As DNA, the CDR3 is TGTGCCAGCAGCTTGGATGGGACAGGTGAAGCTTTCTTT. It is translated as CASSLDGTGEAFF.

The chain is built from TRBV5-1 and TRBJ2-5; maybe TRBD1 (5 bases). The ends were cut back, 0 bases at V and 5 bases at J, with 5 bases in the middle. The CDR3 is 12 residues long. Germline V gene data show CDR1 as SGHRS and CDR2 as YFSETQ. The CDR3 here is CASSLEGETQYF. CDR3 coding DNA: TGCGCCAGCAGCTTGGAGGGGGAGACCCAGTACTTC. Full variable domain (missing parts from reference TRBV5-1 and TRBJ2-5): KAGVTQTPRYLIKTRGQQVTLSCSPISGHRSVSWYQQTPGQGLQFLFEYFSETQRNKGNFPGRFSGRQFSNSRSEMNVSTLELGDSALYLCASSLEGETQYFGPGTRLLVL.

The gene calls are TRBV28 and TRBJ2-5, with 12 nucleotides matching TRBD1. The germline V gene has CDR1 MDHEN and CDR2 SYDVKM. The CDR3 is made up of 15 amino acids. J gave up 11 bases and V 4 bases, and 11 bases lay outside the gene matches. CDR3 region: CASSSPGQGAGEQYF. In nucleotides, the CDR3 is TGTGCCAGCAGTTCCCCGGGACAGGGGGCTGGGGAGCAGTACTTC.

V usage is TRBV4-1 and J usage is TRBJ2-7; 10 positions agree with TRBD1. J gave up 2 bases and V 8 bases, and 6 bases lay outside the gene matches. This CDR3 contains 14 residues. CDR1 is MGHRA and CDR2 is YSYEKL in the germline V gene. CDR3: CASSGTGVAYEQYF. The CDR3 bases are TGCGCCAGCTCCGGGACAGGGGTTGCCTACGAGCAGTACTTC.

In this sample, this clone turned up once. DNA for the CDR3: TGTGCCAGCAGTGAATTGCCGGGTTCCTACTATGGCTACACCTTC. Its translation: CASSELPGSYYGYTF. The chain uses TRBV6-1 and TRBJ1-2; D is ambiguous. With 2 bases removed from V and 3 bases from J, the gap between germline ends came to 13 bases. Germline-derived CDR1 and CDR2 are MNHNS and SASEGT. The length of the CDR3 is 15 residues.